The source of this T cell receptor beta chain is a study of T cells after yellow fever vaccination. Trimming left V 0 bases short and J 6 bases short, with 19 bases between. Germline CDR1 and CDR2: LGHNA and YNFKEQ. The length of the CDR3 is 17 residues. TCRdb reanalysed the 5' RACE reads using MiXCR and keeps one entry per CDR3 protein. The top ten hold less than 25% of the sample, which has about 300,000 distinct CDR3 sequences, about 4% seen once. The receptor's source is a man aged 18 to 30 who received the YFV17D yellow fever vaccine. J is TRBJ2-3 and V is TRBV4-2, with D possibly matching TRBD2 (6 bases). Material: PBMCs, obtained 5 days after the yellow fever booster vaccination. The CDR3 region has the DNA TGTGCCAGCAGCCAAGATCCCGGGACTCCCTTAAGGGATACGCAGTATTTT. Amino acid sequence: CASSQDPGTPLRDTQYF.